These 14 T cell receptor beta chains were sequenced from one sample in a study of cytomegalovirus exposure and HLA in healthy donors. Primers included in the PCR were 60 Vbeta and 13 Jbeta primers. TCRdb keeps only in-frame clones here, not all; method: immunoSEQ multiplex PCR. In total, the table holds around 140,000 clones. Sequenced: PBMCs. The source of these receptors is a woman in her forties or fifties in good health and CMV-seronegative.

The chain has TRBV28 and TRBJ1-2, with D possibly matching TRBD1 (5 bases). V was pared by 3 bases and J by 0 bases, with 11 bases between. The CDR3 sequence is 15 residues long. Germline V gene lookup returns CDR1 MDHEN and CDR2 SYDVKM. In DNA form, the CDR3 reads TGTGCCAGCAGTTTCCCGGGCAGGGCTAACTATGGCTACACCTTC. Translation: CASSFPGRANYGYTF.

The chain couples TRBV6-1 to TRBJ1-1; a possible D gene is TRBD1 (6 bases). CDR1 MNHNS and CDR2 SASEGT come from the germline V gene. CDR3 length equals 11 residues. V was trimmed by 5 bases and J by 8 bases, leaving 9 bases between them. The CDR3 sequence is CASSFTGEAFF. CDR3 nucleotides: TGTGCCAGCAGTTTTACAGGGGAAGCTTTCTTT.

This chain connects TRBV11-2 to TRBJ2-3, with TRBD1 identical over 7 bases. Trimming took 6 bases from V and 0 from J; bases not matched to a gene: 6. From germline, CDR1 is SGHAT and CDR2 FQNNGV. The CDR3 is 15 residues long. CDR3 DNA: TGTGCCAGCAGTTCAGGGACAGAAAGCACAGATACGCAGTATTTT. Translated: CASSSGTESTDTQYF.

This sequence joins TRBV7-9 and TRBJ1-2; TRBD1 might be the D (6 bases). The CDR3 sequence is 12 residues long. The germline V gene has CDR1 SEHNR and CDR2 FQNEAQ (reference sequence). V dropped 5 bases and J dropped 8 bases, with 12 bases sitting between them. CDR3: CASSLQGNGYTF. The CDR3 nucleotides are TGTGCCAGCAGCCTCCAGGGGAACGGCTACACCTTC.

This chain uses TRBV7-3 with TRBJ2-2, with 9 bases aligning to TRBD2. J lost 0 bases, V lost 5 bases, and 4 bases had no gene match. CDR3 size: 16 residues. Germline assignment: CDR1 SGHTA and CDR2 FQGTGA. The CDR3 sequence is CASSAGLATNTGELFF. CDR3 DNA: TGTGCCAGCAGCGCAGGACTAGCGACGAACACCGGGGAGCTGTTTTTT.

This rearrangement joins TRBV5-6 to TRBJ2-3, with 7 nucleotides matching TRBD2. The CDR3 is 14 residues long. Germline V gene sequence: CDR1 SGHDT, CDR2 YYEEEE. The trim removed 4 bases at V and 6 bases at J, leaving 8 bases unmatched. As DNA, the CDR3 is TGTGCCAGCAGCAAGGGACTAAATTCGGATACGCAGTATTTT. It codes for CASSKGLNSDTQYF.

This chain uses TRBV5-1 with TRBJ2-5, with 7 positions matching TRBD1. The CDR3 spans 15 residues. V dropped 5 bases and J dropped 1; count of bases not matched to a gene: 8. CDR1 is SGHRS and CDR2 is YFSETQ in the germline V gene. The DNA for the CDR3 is TGCGCCAGCAGTTACTCCGGGACAGCCCAAGAGACCCAGTACTTC. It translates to CASSYSGTAQETQYF.

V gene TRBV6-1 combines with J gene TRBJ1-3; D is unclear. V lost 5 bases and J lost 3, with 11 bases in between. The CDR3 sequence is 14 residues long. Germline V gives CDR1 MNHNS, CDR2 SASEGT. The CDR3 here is CASSTQIGGNTIYF. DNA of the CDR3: TGTGCCAGCAGTACCCAAATCGGTGGAAACACCATATATTTT.

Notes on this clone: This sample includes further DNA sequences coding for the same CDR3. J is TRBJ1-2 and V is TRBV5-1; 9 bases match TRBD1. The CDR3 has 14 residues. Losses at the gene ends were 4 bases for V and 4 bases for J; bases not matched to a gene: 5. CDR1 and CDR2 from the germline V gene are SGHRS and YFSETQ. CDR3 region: CASSLGQGSYGYTF. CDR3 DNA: TGCGCCAGCAGCCTGGGACAGGGTAGCTATGGCTACACCTTC.

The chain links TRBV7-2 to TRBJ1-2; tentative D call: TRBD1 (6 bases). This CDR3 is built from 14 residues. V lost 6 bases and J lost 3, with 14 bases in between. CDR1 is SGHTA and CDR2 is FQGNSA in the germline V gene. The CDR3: CASRPGGRDYGYTF. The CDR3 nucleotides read TGTGCCAGCAGACCGGGGGGCAGGGACTATGGCTACACCTTC. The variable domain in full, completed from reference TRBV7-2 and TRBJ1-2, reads GAGVSQSPSNKVTEKGKDVELRCDPISGHTALYWYRQSLGQGLEFLIYFQGNSAPDKSGLPSDRFSAERTGGSVSTLTIQRTQQEDSAVYLCASRPGGRDYGYTFGSGTRLTVV.

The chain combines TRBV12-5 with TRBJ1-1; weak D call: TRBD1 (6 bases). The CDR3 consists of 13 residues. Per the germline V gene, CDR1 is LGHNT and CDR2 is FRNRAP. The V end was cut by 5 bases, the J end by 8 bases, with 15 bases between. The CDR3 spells CASGGGGPLEAFF. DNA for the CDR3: TGTGCTAGTGGTGGGGGGGGCCCTCTAGAAGCTTTCTTT.

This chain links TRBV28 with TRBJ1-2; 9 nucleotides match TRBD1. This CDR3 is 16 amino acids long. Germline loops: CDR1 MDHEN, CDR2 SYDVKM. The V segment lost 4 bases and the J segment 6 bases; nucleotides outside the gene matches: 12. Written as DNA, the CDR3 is TGTGCCAGCAGTTCCCACGCCGGGACAGGGTTTGATGGCTACACCTTC. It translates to CASSSHAGTGFDGYTF.

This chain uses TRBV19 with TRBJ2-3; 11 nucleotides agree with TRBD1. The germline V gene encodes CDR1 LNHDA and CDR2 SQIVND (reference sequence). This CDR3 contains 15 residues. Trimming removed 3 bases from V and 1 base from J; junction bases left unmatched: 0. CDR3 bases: TGTGCCAGTAGTATGGGACAGGGGGGCACAGATACGCAGTATTTT. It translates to CASSMGQGGTDTQYF. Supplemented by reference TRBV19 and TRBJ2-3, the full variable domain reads DGGITQSPKYLFRKEGQNVTLSCEQNLNHDAMYWYRQDPGQGLRLIYYSQIVNDFQKGDIAEGYSVSREKKESFPLTVTSAQKNPTAFYLCASSMGQGGTDTQYFGPGTRLTVL.

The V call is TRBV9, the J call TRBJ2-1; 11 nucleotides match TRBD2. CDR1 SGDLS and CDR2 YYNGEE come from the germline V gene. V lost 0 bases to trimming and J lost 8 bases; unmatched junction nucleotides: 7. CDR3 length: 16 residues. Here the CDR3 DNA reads TGTGCCAGCAGCGTAGCAGGGGGGACTAGCGGTGATGAGCAGTTCTTC. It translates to CASSVAGGTSGDEQFF.